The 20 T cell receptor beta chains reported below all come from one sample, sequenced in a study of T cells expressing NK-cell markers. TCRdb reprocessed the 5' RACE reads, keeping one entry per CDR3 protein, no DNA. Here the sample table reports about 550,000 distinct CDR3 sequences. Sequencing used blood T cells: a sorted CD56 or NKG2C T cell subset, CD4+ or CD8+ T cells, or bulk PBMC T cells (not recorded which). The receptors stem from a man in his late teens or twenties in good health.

This CDR3 is CASSLGSPGEIEQYF. The V gene is TRBV11-3, the J gene TRBJ2-3; TCRdb picks TRBD1, but there is no DNA to check that call. This CDR3 is 15 amino acids long. CDR1 SGHNT and CDR2 YENEEA come from the germline V gene. The whole variable domain, filled in from reference TRBV11-3 and TRBJ2-3, reads EAGVVQSPRYKIIEKKQPVAFWCNPISGHNTLYWYLQNLGQGPELLIRYENEEAVDDSQLPKDRFSAERLKGVDSTLKIQPAELGDSAVYLCASSLGSPGEIEQYFGPGTRLTVL.

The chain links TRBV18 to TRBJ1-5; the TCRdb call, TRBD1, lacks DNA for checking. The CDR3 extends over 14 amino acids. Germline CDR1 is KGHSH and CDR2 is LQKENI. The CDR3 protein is CASSYGQEIQPQHF.

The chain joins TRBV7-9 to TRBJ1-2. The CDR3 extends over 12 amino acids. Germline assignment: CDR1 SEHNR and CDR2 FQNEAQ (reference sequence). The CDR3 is CASATRLYGYTF.

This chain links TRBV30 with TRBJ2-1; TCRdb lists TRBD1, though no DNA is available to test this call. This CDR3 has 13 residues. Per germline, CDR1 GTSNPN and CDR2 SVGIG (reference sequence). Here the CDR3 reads CAWDRWAENEQFF. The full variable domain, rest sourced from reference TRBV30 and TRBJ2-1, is SQTIHQWPATLVQPVGSPLSLECTVEGTSNPNLYWYRQAAGRGLQLLFYSVGIGQISSEVPQNLSASRPQDRQFILSSKKLLLSDSGFYLCAWDRWAENEQFFGPGTRLTVL.

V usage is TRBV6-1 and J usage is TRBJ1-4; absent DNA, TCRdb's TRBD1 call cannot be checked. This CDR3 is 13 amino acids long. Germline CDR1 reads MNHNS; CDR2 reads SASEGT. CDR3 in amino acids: CASRRQGIEKLFF.

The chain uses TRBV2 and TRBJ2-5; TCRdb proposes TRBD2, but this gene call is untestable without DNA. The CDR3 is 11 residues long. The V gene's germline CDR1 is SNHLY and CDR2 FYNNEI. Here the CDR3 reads CASSVSQTQYF. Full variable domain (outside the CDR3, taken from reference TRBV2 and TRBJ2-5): EPEVTQTPSHQVTQMGQEVILRCVPISNHLYFYWYRQILGQKVEFLVSFYNNEISEKSEIFDDQFSVERPDGSNFTLKIRSTKLEDSAMYFCASSVSQTQYFGPGTRLLVL.

This chain's CDR3 is CASSLGLAGDWDTGELFF. V gene TRBV11-1 combines with J gene TRBJ2-2; TCRdb calls TRBD2, which cannot be checked without DNA. Looked up from germline, CDR1 is SGHAT and CDR2 is FQDESV (reference sequence). The length of the CDR3 is 18 residues.

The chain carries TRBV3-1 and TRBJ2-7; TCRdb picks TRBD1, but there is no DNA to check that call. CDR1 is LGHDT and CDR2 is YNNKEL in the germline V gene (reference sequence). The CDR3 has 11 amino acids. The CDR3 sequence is CASSHGTTQYF.

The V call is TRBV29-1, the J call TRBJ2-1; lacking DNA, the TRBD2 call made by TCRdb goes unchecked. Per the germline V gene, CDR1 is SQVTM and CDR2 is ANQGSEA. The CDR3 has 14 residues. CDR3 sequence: CSVESSGDYNEQFF.

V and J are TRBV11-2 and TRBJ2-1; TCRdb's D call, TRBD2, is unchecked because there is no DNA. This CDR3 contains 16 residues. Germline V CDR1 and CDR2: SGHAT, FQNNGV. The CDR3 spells CASSLRGLAAHNEQFF.

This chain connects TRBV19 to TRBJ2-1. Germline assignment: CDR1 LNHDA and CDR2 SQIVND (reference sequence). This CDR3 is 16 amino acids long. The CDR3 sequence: CASQRFDGSSYNEQFF.

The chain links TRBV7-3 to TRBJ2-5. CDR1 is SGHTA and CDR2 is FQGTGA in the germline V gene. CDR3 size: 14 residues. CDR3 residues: CASSLNPDQETQYF.

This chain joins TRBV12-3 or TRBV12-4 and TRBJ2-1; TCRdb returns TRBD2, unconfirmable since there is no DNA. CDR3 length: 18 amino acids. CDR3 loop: CASSFWATTSGAYNEQFF.

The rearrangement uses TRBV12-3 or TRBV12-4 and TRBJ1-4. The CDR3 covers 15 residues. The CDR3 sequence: CASTSGPLMGEKLFF.

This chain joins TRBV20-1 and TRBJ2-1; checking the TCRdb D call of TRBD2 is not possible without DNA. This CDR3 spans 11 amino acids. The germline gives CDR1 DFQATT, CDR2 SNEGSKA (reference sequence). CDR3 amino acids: CSAGTGTPRFF.

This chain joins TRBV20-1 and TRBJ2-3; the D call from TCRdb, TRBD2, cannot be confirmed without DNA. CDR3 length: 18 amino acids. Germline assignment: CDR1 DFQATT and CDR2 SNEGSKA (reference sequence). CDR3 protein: CSARDSGGRWSGTDTQYF.

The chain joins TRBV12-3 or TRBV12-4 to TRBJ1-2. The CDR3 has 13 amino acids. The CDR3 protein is CASSLGGSVGYTF.

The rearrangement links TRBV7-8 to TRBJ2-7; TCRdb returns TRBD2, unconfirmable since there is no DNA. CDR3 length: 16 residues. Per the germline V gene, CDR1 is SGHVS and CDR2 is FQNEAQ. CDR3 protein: CASSNIAGTESYEQYF.

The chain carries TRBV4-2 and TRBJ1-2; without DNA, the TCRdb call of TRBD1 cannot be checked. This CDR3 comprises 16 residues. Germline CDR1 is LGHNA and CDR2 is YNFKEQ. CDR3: CASSQPTEPGNYGYTF.

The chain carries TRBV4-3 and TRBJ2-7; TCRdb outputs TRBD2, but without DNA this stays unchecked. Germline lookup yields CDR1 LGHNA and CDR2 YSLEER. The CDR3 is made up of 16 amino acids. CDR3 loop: CASSQEIAGVFYEQYF.